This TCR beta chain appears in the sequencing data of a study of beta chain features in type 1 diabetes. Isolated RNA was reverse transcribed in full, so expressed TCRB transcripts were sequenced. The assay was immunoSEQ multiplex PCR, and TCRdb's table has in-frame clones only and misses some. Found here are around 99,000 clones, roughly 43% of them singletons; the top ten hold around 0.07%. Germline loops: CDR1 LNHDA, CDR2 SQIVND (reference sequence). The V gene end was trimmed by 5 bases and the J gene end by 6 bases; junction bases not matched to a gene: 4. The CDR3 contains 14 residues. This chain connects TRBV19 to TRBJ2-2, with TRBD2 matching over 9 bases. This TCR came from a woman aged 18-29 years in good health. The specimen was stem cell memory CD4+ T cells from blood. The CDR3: CASSVSGSAGELFF. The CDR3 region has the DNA TGTGCCAGTAGTGTTAGCGGGAGTGCCGGGGAGCTGTTTTTT.